This record covers a single T cell receptor beta chain. Sequencing of TCR beta covered CD8+ and CD4+ T cells obtained from blood. The recently defined diagnostic criteria for definite or probable disease were met by the Susac syndrome patients. The data are from a study of CD8 T cells in Susac syndrome. Across the whole study: Patients with Susac syndrome were therapy-naive, on corticosteroids, or on intravenous immunoglobulin alone at the time that blood was drawn.

The authors reverse transcribed roughly 0.5 to 1 ug RNA with random hexamers. immunoSEQ multiplex PCR amplified TCR beta CDR3 across 54 Vbeta, 13 Jbeta. TCRdb used MiXCR to reprocess the immunoSEQ multiplex PCR reads, holding one entry per CDR3 protein. This table holds approximately 190,000 distinct CDR3 sequences, approximately 95% found once. Germline lookup yields CDR1 SGHRS and CDR2 YFSETQ. The V and J ends lost 4 bases and 2 bases respectively, with 7 bases between them. This CDR3 comprises 12 residues. The sequencing input was CD8+ T cells from PBMCs. The clonotype originates from a human donor with Susac syndrome. The chain carries TRBV5-1 and TRBJ2-7; no reliable D call. The CDR3 loop reads CASSASAYEQYF. The CDR3 bases are TGCGCCAGCAGCGCATCAGCCTACGAGCAGTACTTC.